This T cell receptor (beta chain) was retrieved from a study of T-cell reconstitution after alpha-beta-depleted transplantation in children. Notes on the study in general: Day-60 TCRbeta diversity that was high in some patients was derived from surviving recipient T cells and thymic progenitors. It was newly produced T cells that mostly accounted for T-cell counts and diversity one year after transplant. There were reportedly several hundred expanded graft clones from which alpha-beta T cells came about two months after transplant.

From germline, CDR1 is SGDLS and CDR2 YYNGEE. With V trimmed by 4 bases and J by 0 bases, 5 bases remained unmatched. The CDR3 has 16 amino acids. Library preparation (for TCRbeta) was performed with unique molecular identifiers. TCRdb passed the PCR reads through MiXCR, listing each CDR3 protein once. This sample has hundreds of thousands of distinct CDR3 sequences; 13% occur once, and the top ten carry 2.2%. Notes on this clonotype: Its antigen is as yet unknown.

This receptor was taken from a male patient between 5 and 17 years old who had a stem cell transplant for acute myeloid leukemia, so the T cells may come from the graft donor. The chain carries TRBV9 and TRBJ2-4; 9 positions match TRBD1. Source: PBMCs, mostly from graft donor cells, taken 360 days after TCRalphabeta/CD19-depleted stem cell transplant. The CDR3 is CASSRTGELAKNIQYF. CDR3 DNA: TGTGCCAGCAGCCGGACAGGGGAACTAGCCAAAAACATTCAGTACTTC. The entire variable domain, with the rest obtained from reference TRBV9 and TRBJ2-4, is as follows: DSGVTQTPKHLITATGQRVTLRCSPRSGDLSVYWYQQSLDQGLQFLIQYYNGEERAKGNILERFSAQQFPDLHSELNLSSLELGDSALYFCASSRTGELAKNIQYFGAGTRLSVL.